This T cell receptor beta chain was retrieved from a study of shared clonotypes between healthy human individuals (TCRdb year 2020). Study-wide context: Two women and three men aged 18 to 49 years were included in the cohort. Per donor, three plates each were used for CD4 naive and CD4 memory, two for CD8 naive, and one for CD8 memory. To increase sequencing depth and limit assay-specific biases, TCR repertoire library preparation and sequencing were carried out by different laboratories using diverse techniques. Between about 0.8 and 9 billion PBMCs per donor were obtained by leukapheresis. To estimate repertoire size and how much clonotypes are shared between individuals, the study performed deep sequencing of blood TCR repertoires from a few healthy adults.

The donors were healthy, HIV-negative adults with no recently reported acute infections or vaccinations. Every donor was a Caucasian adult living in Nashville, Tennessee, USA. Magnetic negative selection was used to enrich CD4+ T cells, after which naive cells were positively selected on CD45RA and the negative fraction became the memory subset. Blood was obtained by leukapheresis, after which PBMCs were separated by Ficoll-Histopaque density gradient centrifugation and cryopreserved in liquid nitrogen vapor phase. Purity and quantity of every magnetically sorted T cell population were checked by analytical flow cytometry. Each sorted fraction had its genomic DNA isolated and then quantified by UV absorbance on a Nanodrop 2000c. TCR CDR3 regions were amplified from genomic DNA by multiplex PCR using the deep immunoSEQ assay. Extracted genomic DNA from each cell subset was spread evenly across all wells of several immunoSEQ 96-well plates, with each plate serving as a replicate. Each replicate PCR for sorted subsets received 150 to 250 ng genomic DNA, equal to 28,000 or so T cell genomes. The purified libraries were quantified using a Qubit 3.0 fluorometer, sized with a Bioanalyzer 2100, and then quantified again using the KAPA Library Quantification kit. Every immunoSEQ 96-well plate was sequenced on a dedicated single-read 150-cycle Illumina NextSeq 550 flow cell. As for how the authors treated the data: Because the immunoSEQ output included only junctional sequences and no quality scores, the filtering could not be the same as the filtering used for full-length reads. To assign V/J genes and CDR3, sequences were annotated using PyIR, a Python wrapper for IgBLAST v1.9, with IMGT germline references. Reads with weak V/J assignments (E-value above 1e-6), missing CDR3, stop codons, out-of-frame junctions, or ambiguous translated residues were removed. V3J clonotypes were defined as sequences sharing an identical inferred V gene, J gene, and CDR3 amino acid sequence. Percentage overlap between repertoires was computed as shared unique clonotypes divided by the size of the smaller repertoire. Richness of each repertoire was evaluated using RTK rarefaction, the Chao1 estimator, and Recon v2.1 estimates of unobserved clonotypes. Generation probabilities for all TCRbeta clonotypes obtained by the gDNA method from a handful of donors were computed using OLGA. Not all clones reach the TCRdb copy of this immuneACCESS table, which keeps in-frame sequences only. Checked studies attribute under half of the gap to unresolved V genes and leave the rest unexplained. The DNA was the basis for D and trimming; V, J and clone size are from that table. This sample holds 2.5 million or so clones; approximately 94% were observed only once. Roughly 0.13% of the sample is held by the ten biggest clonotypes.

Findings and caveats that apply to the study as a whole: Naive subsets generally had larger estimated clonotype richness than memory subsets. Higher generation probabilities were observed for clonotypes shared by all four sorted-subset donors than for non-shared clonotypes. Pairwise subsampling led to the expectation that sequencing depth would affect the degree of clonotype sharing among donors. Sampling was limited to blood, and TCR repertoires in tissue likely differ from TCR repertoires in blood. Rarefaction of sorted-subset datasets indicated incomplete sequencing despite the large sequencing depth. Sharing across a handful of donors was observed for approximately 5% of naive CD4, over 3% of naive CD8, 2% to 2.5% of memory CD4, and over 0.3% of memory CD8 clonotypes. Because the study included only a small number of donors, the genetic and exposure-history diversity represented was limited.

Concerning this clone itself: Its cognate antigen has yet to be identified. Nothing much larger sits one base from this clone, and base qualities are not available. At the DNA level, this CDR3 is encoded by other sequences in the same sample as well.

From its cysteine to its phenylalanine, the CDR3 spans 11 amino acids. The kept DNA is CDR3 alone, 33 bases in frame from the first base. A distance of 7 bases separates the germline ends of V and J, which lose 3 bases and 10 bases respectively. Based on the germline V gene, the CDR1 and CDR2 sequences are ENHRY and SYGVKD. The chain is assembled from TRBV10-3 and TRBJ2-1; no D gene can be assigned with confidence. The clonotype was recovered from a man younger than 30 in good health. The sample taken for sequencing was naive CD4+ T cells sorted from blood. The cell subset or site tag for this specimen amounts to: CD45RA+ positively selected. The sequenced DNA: TGTGCCATCAGTGAACTATACGAGCAGTTCTTC. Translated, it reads CAISELYEQFF.